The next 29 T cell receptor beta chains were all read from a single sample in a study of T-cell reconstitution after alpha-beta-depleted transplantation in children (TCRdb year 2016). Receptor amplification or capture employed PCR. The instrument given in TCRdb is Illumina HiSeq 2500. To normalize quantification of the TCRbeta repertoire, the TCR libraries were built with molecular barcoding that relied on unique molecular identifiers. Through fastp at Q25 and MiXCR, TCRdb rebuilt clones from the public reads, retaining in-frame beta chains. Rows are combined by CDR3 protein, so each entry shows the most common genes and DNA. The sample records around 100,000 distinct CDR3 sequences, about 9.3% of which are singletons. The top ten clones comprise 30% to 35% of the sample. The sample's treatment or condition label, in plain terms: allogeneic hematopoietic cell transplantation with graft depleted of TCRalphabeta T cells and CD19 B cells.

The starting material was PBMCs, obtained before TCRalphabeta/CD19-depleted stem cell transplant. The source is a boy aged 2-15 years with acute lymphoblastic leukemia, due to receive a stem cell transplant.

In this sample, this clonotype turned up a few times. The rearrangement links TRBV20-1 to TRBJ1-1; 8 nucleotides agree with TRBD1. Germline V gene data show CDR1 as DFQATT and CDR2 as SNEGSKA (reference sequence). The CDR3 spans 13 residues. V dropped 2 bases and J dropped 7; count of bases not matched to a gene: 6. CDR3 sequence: CSARSGQAIEAFF. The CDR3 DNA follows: TGCAGTGCTAGATCGGGACAGGCAATTGAAGCTTTCTTT.

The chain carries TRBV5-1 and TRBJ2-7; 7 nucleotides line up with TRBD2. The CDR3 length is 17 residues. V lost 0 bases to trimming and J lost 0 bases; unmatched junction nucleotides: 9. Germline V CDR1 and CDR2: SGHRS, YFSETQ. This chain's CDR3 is CASSLAIPGGISYEQYF. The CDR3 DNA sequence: TGCGCCAGCAGCTTGGCCATTCCGGGAGGCATCTCCTACGAGCAGTACTTC.

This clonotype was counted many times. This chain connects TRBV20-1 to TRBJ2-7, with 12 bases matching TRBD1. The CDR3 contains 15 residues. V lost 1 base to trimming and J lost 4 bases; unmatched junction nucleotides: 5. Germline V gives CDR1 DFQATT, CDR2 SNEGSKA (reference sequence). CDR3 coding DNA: TGCAGTGCTAGAGCGGGGACAGGGGGCGCGTACGAGCAGTACTTC. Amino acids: CSARAGTGGAYEQYF.

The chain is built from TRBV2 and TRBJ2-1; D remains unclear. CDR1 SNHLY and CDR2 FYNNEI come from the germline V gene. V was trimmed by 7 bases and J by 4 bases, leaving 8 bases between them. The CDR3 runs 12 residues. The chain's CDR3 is CASIVQYNEQFF. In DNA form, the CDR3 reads TGTGCCAGCATTGTACAGTACAATGAGCAGTTCTTC.

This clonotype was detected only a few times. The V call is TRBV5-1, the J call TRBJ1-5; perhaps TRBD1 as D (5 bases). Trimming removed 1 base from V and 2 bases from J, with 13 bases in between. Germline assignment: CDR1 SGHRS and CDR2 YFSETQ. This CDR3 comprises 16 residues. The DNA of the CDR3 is TGCGCCAGCAGCTTGAGCGCCTCGGGGGGCAATCAGCCCCAGCATTTT. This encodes CASSLSASGGNQPQHF.

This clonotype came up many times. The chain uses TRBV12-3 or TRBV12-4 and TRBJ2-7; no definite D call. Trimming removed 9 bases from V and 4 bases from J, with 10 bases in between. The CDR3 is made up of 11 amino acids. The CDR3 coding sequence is TGTGCCAGTTCCACATTTTACGAGCAGTACTTC. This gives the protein CASSTFYEQYF.

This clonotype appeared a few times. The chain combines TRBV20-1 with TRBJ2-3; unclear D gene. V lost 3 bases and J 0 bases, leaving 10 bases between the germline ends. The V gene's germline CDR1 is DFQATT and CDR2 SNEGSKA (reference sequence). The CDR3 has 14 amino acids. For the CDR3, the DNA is TGCAGTGCTAGTGGGCGGCATAGCACAGATACGCAGTATTTT. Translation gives CSASGRHSTDTQYF.

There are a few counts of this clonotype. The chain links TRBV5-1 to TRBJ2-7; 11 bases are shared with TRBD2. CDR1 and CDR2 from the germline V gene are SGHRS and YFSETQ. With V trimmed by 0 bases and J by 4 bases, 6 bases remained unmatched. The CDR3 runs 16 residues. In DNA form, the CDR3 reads TGCGCCAGCAGCTTGGCGGCTAGCGGGGGGATATACGAGCAGTACTTC. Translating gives CASSLAASGGIYEQYF. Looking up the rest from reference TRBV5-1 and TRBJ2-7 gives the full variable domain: KAGVTQTPRYLIKTRGQQVTLSCSPISGHRSVSWYQQTPGQGLQFLFEYFSETQRNKGNFPGRFSGRQFSNSRSEMNVSTLELGDSALYLCASSLAASGGIYEQYFGPGTRLTVT.

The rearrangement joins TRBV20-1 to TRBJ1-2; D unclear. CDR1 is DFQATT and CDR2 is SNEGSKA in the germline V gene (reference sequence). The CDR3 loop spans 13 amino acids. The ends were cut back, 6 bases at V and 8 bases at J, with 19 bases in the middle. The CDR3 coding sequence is TGCAGTGCCCGAGTAGGGCGTACTTTGGGCTACACCTTC. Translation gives CSARVGRTLGYTF.

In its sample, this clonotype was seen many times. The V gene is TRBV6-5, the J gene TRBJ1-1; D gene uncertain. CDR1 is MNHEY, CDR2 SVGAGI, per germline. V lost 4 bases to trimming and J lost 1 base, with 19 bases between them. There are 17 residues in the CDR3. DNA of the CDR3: TGTGCCAGCAGTTCCCCCCGGGAGGGCCGCCAGAACACTGAAGCTTTCTTT. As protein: CASSSPREGRQNTEAFF.

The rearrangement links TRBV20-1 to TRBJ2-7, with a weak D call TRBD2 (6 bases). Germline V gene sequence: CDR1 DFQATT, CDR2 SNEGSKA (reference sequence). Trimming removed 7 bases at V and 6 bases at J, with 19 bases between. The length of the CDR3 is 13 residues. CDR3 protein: CSVNPSGVGEQYF. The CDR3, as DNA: TGCAGTGTTAACCCCTCGGGGGTAGGCGAGCAGTACTTC.

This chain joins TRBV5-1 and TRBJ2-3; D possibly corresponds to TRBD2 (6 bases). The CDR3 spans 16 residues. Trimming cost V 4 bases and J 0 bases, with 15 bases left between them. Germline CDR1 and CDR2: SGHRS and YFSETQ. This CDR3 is CASSGSGSGSTDTQYF. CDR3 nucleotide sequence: TGCGCCAGCAGCGGCTCGGGTAGCGGAAGCACAGATACGCAGTATTTT.

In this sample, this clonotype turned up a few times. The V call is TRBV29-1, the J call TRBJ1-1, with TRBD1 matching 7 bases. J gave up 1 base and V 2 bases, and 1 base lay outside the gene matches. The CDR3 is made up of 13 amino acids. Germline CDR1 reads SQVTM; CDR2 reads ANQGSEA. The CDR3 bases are TGCAGCGTTGAAAGGGGGCCGAACACTGAAGCTTTCTTT. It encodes CSVERGPNTEAFF.

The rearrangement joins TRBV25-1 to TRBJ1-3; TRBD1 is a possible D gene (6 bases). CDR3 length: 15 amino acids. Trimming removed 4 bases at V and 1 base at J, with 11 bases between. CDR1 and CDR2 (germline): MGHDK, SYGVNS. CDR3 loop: CASSGPQGSGNTIYF. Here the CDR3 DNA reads TGTGCCAGCAGTGGCCCACAGGGTTCTGGAAACACCATATATTTT.

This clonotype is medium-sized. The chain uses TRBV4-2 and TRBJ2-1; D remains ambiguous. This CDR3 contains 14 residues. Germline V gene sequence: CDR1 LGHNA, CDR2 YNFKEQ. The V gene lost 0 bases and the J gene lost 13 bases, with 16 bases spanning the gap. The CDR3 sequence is CASSQEPNADLQFF. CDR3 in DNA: TGTGCCAGCAGCCAAGAACCAAACGCGGATTTACAGTTCTTC.

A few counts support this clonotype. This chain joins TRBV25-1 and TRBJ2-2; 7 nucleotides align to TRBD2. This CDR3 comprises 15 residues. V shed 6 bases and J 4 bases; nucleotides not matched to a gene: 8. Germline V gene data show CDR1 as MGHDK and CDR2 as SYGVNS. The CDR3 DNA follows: TGTGCCAGCAGCTTACTAGCGCCTATCACCGGGGAGCTGTTTTTT. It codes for CASSLLAPITGELFF.

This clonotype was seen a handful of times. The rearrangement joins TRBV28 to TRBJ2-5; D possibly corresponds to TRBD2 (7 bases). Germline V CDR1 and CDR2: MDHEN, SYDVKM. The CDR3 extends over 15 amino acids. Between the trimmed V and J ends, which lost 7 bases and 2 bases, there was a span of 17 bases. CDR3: CASTRGGANQETQYF. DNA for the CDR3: TGTGCCAGCACTAGGGGGGGGGCCAATCAAGAGACCCAGTACTTC.

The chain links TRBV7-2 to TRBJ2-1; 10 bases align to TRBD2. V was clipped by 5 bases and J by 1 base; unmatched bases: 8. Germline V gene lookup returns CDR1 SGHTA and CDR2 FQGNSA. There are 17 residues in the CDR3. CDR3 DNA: TGTGCCAGCAGCCGCCTGAGCGGGAGGGGTTCCTACAATGAGCAGTTCTTC. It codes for CASSRLSGRGSYNEQFF.

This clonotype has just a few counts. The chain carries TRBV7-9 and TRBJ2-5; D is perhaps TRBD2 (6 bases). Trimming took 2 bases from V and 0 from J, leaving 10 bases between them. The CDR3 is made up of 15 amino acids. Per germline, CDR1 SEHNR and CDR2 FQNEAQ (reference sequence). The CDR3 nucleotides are TGTGCCAGCAGCTTAATAAGCGGGCACCAAGAGACCCAGTACTTC. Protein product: CASSLISGHQETQYF.

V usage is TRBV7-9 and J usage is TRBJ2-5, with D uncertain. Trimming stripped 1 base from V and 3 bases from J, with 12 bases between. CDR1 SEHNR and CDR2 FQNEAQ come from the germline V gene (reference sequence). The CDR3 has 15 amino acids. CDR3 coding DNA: TGTGCCAGCAGCTTAGAGAAATTGAATAAAGAGACCCAGTACTTC. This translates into CASSLEKLNKETQYF.

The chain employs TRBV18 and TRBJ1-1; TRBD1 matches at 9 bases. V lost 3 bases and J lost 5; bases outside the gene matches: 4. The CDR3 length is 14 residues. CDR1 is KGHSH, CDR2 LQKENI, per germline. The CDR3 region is CASSPDRGGTEAFF. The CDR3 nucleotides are TGTGCCAGCTCACCGGACAGGGGTGGTACTGAAGCTTTCTTT.

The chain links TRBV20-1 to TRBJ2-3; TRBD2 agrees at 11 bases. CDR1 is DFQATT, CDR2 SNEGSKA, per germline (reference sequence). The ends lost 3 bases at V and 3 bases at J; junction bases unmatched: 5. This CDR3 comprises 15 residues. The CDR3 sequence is CSASASGRRTDTQYF. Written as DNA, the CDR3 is TGCAGTGCTAGTGCTAGCGGGAGGAGAACAGATACGCAGTATTTT.

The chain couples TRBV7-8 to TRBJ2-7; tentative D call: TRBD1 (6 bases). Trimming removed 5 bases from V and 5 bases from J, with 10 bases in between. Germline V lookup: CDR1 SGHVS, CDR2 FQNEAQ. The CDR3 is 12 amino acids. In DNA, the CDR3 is TGTGCCAGCAGCGCGGACAGCCACGAGCAGTACTTC. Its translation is CASSADSHEQYF.

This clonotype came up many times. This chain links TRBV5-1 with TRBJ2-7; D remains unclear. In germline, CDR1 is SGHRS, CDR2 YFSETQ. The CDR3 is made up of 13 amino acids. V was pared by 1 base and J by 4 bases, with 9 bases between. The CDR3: CASSLRDNYEQYF. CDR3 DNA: TGCGCCAGCAGCTTGAGAGACAATTACGAGCAGTACTTC.

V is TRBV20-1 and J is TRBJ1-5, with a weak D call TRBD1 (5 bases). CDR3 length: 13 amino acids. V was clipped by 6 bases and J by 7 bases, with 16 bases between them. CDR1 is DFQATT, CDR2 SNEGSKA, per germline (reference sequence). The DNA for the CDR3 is TGCAGTGCGACCGAGACAGCGGCACAGCCCCAGCATTTT. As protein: CSATETAAQPQHF.

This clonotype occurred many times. CDR3 coding DNA: TGTGCCAGCAGTTTGGAAGGCAGGGGACCCGATACGCAGTATTTT. Its translation: CASSLEGRGPDTQYF. This rearrangement joins TRBV12-3 or TRBV12-4 to TRBJ2-3; the D gene is possibly TRBD1 (6 bases). V was clipped by 3 bases and J by 6 bases, with 16 bases between them. The CDR3 has 15 amino acids.

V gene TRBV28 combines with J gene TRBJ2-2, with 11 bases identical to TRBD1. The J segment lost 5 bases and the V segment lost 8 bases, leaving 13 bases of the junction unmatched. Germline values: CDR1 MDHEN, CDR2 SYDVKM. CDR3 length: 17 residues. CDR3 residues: CASGSGQGAWVTGELFF. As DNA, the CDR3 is TGTGCCAGCGGATCCGGACAGGGGGCGTGGGTGACCGGGGAGCTGTTTTTT.

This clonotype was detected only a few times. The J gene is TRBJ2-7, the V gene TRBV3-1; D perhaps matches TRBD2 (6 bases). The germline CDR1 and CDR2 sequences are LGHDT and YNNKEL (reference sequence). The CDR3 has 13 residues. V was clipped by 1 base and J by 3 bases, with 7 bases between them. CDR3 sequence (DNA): TGTGCCAGCAGCCAAGTGGGGGGCTACGAGCAGTACTTC. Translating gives CASSQVGGYEQYF.

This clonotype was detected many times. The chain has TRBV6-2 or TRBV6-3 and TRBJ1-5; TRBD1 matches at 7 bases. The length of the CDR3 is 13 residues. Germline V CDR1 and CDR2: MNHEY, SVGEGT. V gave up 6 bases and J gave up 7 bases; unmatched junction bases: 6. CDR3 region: CASRGQGGQPQHF. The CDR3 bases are TGTGCCAGCAGAGGGCAGGGGGGGCAGCCCCAGCATTTT.